One sample yielded the 30 T cell receptor beta chains listed below, sequenced in a study of human T cells and chemical hapten exposure. Time point meaning: pre-sensitization, week 0. Specified treatment: therapeutic diphenylcyclopropenone sensitization with weekly scalp DPC. TCRdb recomputed calls from the RACE reads with MiXCR, one row per CDR3 protein. The sample holds 350,000 to 450,000 distinct CDR3 sequences, approximately 5% seen once. The specimen comprised whole blood, sampled in connection with sensitization to the hapten diphenylcyclopropenone (DPC). The receptor set was obtained from a woman in her 50s with alopecia areata. Some clones in this sample may be carry-over from other donors' samples.

V and J are TRBV9 and TRBJ2-3; the D gene is possibly TRBD2 (5 bases). The CDR3 consists of 15 residues. The germline V gene encodes CDR1 SGDLS and CDR2 YYNGEE. Trimming took 0 bases from V and 6 from J, leaving 14 bases between them. The CDR3: CASSVGIAPGDTQYF. CDR3 sequence (DNA): TGTGCCAGCAGCGTAGGTATCGCCCCGGGGGATACGCAGTATTTT.

This clonotype was seen many times. This rearrangement joins TRBV12-3 or TRBV12-4 to TRBJ2-6; TRBD1 might be the D (5 bases). V lost 1 base and J 4 bases, leaving 8 bases between the germline ends. There are 15 residues in the CDR3. The CDR3 DNA sequence: TGTGCCAGCAGTTTAGAGGGGCTCGGGGCCAACGTCCTGACTTTC. Its protein product is CASSLEGLGANVLTF.

This clonotype was detected only a few times. V and J are TRBV2 and TRBJ1-1; a weak D match, TRBD1 (6 bases). CDR3 length: 14 amino acids. Germline CDR1 and CDR2: SNHLY and FYNNEI. Trimming left V 5 bases short and J 1 base short, with 11 bases between. CDR3 sequence reads: CASSISTGNTEAFF. Written as DNA, the CDR3 is TGTGCCAGCAGTATTTCGACAGGGAACACTGAAGCTTTCTTT.

This clonotype was detected ten times or more. CDR3: CAISERVVGTTDTQYF. The CDR3 DNA is TGTGCCATCAGTGAGAGGGTGGTAGGGACCACAGATACGCAGTATTTT. V usage is TRBV10-3 and J usage is TRBJ2-3, with D perhaps assigned TRBD1 or TRBD2 (5 bases each). Germline V gene sequence: CDR1 ENHRY, CDR2 SYGVKD. Trimming shortened V by 2 bases and J by 2 bases, and 14 bases separated the two germline ends. CDR3 length: 16 amino acids.

This sequence joins TRBV7-6 and TRBJ1-5, with no clear D. CDR3 length: 17 residues. Per germline, CDR1 SGHVS and CDR2 FNYEAQ. The V end was cut by 3 bases, the J end by 0 bases, with 15 bases between. CDR3 sequence reads: CASSLAENPYSNQPQHF. DNA of the CDR3: TGTGCCAGCAGCTTGGCTGAAAATCCCTATAGCAATCAGCCCCAGCATTTT.

This clonotype was picked up a small number of times. The J gene is TRBJ1-1, the V gene TRBV1. TRBV1 is a pseudogene. The CDR3 has 13 residues. The CDR3 reads CTSSQEGSTEAFF. The CDR3 DNA reads TGCACCAGCAGCCAAGAGGGAAGCACTGAAGCTTTCTTT.

This clonotype was detected a few times. The chain is built from TRBV5-5 and TRBJ1-2, with TRBD1 identical over 8 bases. The CDR3 consists of 17 residues. Germline V gene sequence: CDR1 SGHKS, CDR2 YYEKEE (reference sequence). V dropped 3 bases and J dropped 4; count of bases not matched to a gene: 14. CDR3 DNA: TGTGCCAGCAGCTCCCCCAGGGGGCAGAGTCTAGGCTATGGCTACACCTTC. This translates into CASSSPRGQSLGYGYTF.

This clonotype was recorded a few times. The chain recombines TRBV15 with TRBJ1-5; TRBD1 matches 10 bases. The trim removed 5 bases at V and 4 bases at J, leaving 5 bases unmatched. Germline V gene lookup returns CDR1 LNHNV and CDR2 YYDKDF (reference sequence). The CDR3 runs 15 residues. The CDR3 loop is CATSGDRGRNQPQHF. The CDR3 DNA is TGTGCCACCAGCGGCGACAGGGGGCGGAATCAGCCCCAGCATTTT.

This clonotype was seen at least ten times. J is TRBJ2-7 and V is TRBV27; TRBD1 matches at 9 bases. The CDR3 length is 16 residues. Germline V CDR1 and CDR2: MNHEY, SMNVEV (reference sequence). The V segment lost 3 bases and the J segment 4 bases; nucleotides outside the gene matches: 10. The chain's CDR3 is CASSFSPGTGHYEQYF. CDR3 in DNA: TGTGCCAGCAGTTTTTCCCCGGGGACAGGGCATTACGAGCAGTACTTC.

This clonotype was found many times. This rearrangement joins TRBV29-1 to TRBJ2-3; 7 nucleotides align to TRBD1. Germline-derived CDR1 and CDR2 are SQVTM and ANQGSEA. This CDR3 region has 13 residues. J gave up 2 bases and V 5 bases, and 4 bases lay outside the gene matches. This CDR3 is CSVTGQYTDTQYF. The CDR3 DNA sequence: TGCAGCGTTACGGGACAGTACACAGATACGCAGTATTTT.

This chain's CDR3 is CTSSQEGREAGDTQYF. The CDR3 DNA reads as TGCACCAGCAGCCAAGAGGGACGGGAGGCGGGAGATACGCAGTATTTT. J is TRBJ2-3 and V is TRBV1; the DNA was not used to check the table's D call, TRBD2. TRBV1 is recorded as a pseudogene. The CDR3 sequence is 16 residues long.

This clonotype was picked up many times. V usage is TRBV24-1 and J usage is TRBJ2-1, with D maybe TRBD2 (7 bases). Trimming pared 5 bases from V and 8 bases from J, leaving 18 bases between. CDR1 is KGHDR and CDR2 is SFDVKD in the germline V gene. The CDR3 contains 15 residues. The CDR3 sequence is CATSAHQGGGYEQFF. The CDR3 bases are TGTGCCACCAGTGCGCATCAAGGGGGGGGATATGAGCAGTTCTTC.

This clonotype was recorded a few times. CDR3 amino acids: CATSDSDRSSTDTQYF. The CDR3 nucleotides read TGTGCCACCAGTGATTCCGACAGATCTAGCACAGATACGCAGTATTTT. The chain recombines TRBV24-1 with TRBJ2-3; a weak D match, TRBD1 (5 bases). V was pared by 2 bases and J by 0 bases, with 11 bases between. The CDR3 length is 16 residues. From germline, CDR1 is KGHDR and CDR2 SFDVKD.

This clonotype was seen at least ten times. This chain joins TRBV20-1 and TRBJ2-7; tentative D call: TRBD1 (6 bases). The ends were cut back, 3 bases at V and 4 bases at J, with 22 bases in the middle. This CDR3 region has 16 residues. CDR1 is DFQATT and CDR2 is SNEGSKA in the germline V gene (reference sequence). The CDR3 region is CSARIAGEGVGYEQYF. For the CDR3, the DNA is TGCAGTGCTAGGATAGCCGGTGAGGGGGTTGGATACGAGCAGTACTTC.

This clonotype was recorded at least ten times. The V gene is TRBV29-1, the J gene TRBJ1-1; perhaps TRBD1 as D (6 bases). Trimming took off 3 bases at V and 3 bases at J, with 8 bases between the two ends. Germline V gene sequence: CDR1 SQVTM, CDR2 ANQGSEA. CDR3 length equals 12 residues. The CDR3 DNA reads as TGCAGCGTTGATCGGGGGCACACTGAAGCTTTCTTT. It is translated as CSVDRGHTEAFF.

This clonotype was observed many times. This chain joins TRBV28 and TRBJ2-1; TRBD2 aligns across 9 bases. There are 15 residues in the CDR3. CDR1 MDHEN and CDR2 SYDVKM come from the germline V gene. V gave up 2 bases and J gave up 5 bases; unmatched junction bases: 4. The CDR3 sequence: CASSLVPSGNNEQFF. The CDR3 bases are TGTGCCAGCAGTTTAGTGCCTAGCGGGAACAATGAGCAGTTCTTC.

This clonotype was picked up many times. This chain connects TRBV6-6 to TRBJ2-3; no clear D gene. The CDR3 covers 13 residues. Trimming stripped 2 bases from V and 5 bases from J, with 8 bases between. Germline loops: CDR1 MNHNY, CDR2 SVGAGI (reference sequence). The CDR3 loop reads CASSYPRRDTQYF. The DNA for the CDR3 is TGTGCCAGCAGTTACCCCCGAAGAGATACGCAGTATTTT.

This clonotype was found many times. The chain joins TRBV6-1 to TRBJ2-3; no definite D call. CDR1 and CDR2 (germline): MNHNS, SASEGT. V was trimmed by 2 bases and J by 5 bases, leaving 8 bases between them. The CDR3 has 13 amino acids. Written as DNA, the CDR3 is TGTGCCAGCAGTGAAAGGTATAAAGATACGCAGTATTTT. It translates to CASSERYKDTQYF.

This clonotype was seen many times. The J gene is TRBJ1-2, the V gene TRBV18, with no clear D. Trimming stripped 3 bases from V and 0 bases from J, with 14 bases between. CDR1 and CDR2 (germline): KGHSH, LQKENI. This CDR3 is 16 amino acids long. CDR3 sequence reads: CASSPTPFTSNYGYTF. The CDR3 DNA reads TGTGCCAGCTCACCGACCCCCTTTACTTCTAACTATGGCTACACCTTC.

This clonotype was seen repeatedly, ten times or more. The chain couples TRBV29-1 to TRBJ2-7; 11 bases fit TRBD1. Losses at the gene ends were 5 bases for V and 7 bases for J; bases not matched to a gene: 7. Germline loops: CDR1 SQVTM, CDR2 ANQGSEA. There are 13 residues in the CDR3. Here the CDR3 DNA reads TGCAGCGTTCTCGGACAGGGGGCGGGGGAGCAGTACTTC. This encodes CSVLGQGAGEQYF.

The rearrangement joins TRBV5-1 to TRBJ1-1; D might be TRBD1 (5 bases). The CDR3 covers 16 residues. CDR1 is SGHRS and CDR2 is YFSETQ in the germline V gene. Trimming removed 4 bases from V and 1 base from J, with 17 bases in between. Here the CDR3 DNA reads TGCGCCAGCAGCCCCGGTTCGGGACGGTCGAACACTGAAGCTTTCTTT. It encodes CASSPGSGRSNTEAFF.

This clonotype was detected only a few times. The V gene is TRBV12-3 or TRBV12-4, the J gene TRBJ1-5; 8 bases map to TRBD1. V lost 1 base, J lost 7 bases, and 6 bases stayed unmatched. CDR3 length: 15 amino acids. Here the CDR3 reads CASSLGTGKRQPQHF. CDR3 coding DNA: TGTGCCAGCAGTTTAGGGACAGGGAAACGACAGCCCCAGCATTTT.

This clonotype was recorded many times. The rearrangement links TRBV6-1 to TRBJ1-4, with 7 bases fitting TRBD1. CDR3 length: 16 residues. CDR1 MNHNS and CDR2 SASEGT come from the germline V gene. V was clipped by 3 bases and J by 8 bases; unmatched bases: 12. This CDR3 is CASSELVTGLREKLFF. The CDR3 nucleotides are TGTGCCAGCAGTGAGTTAGTGACAGGGTTACGAGAAAAACTGTTTTTT.

The rearrangement joins TRBV29-1 to TRBJ1-1; 7 positions agree with TRBD1. This CDR3 has 16 amino acids. After removal of 7 bases from V and 4 bases from J, the junction contained 18 bases not matched to a gene. Per the germline V gene, CDR1 is SQVTM and CDR2 is ANQGSEA. The CDR3 bases are TGCAGCGCCGGGGGGGTACAACAGGGGCAGAGCACTGAAGCTTTCTTT. Residues: CSAGGVQQGQSTEAFF.

This clonotype showed up many times. V usage is TRBV3-1 and J usage is TRBJ2-7; tentatively, D is TRBD2 (6 bases). Trimming left V 4 bases short and J 3 bases short, with 13 bases between. This CDR3 is built from 14 residues. The germline CDR1 and CDR2 sequences are LGHDT and YNNKEL (reference sequence). CDR3 in DNA: TGTGCCAGCAGCCCTAGCGATACCGACTACGAGCAGTACTTC. It specifies CASSPSDTDYEQYF.

This clonotype was detected ten times or more. The chain has TRBV7-9 and TRBJ2-1; 8 bases are shared with TRBD1. Germline lookup yields CDR1 SEHNR and CDR2 FQNEAQ (reference sequence). This CDR3 is built from 15 residues. The junction had 3 bases not matched to a gene; V was cut back by 3 bases and J by 2 bases. CDR3 coding DNA: TGTGCCAGCAGCTTTGACAGGGGCCCCTACAATGAGCAGTTCTTC. Its translation: CASSFDRGPYNEQFF.

The chain couples TRBV7-2 to TRBJ1-1; D is undetermined. CDR3 size: 15 residues. CDR1 and CDR2 from the germline V gene are SGHTA and FQGNSA. Trimming removed 1 base at V and 4 bases at J, with 13 bases between. The CDR3 region has the DNA TGTGCCAGCAGCTTAGTGCTGGGCGAGACCACTGAAGCTTTCTTT. This codes for CASSLVLGETTEAFF. The full variable domain, rest sourced from reference TRBV7-2 and TRBJ1-1, is GAGVSQSPSNKVTEKGKDVELRCDPISGHTALYWYRQSLGQGLEFLIYFQGNSAPDKSGLPSDRFSAERTGGSVSTLTIQRTQQEDSAVYLCASSLVLGETTEAFFGQGTRLTVV.

J is TRBJ2-2 and V is TRBV2; D is unclear. Trimming removed 8 bases at V and 3 bases at J, with 13 bases between. The germline V gene encodes CDR1 SNHLY and CDR2 FYNNEI. CDR3 length: 14 residues. The CDR3 DNA is TGTGCCAGCTTTTTTTCGGCCTACACCGGGGAGCTGTTTTTT. Translating gives CASFFSAYTGELFF.

This clonotype has a handful of counts. The chain carries TRBV6-2 or TRBV6-3 and TRBJ2-1; unclear D gene. This CDR3 is built from 12 residues. The V end was cut by 2 bases, the J end by 8 bases, with 7 bases between. Germline V CDR1 and CDR2: MNHEY, SVGEGT. CDR3 DNA: TGTGCCAGCAGTTACGCAGCGCATGAGCAGTTCTTC. It yields the protein CASSYAAHEQFF.

This clonotype was observed a few times. J is TRBJ1-1 and V is TRBV5-5; D remains ambiguous. From germline, CDR1 is SGHKS and CDR2 YYEKEE (reference sequence). V lost 3 bases to trimming and J lost 0 bases, with 6 bases between them. This CDR3 is 13 amino acids long. In nucleotides, the CDR3 is TGTGCCAGCAGCTGGGTCCTGAACACTGAAGCTTTCTTT. Residues: CASSWVLNTEAFF.